Listed below are T cell receptor beta chains from one sample, sequenced in a study of blood T cell repertoires in COVID-19. The method was immunoSEQ multiplex PCR; TCRdb's version includes in-frame clones alone and lacks a portion of them. Of 200,000 to 300,000 clones listed, 86% are singletons. The sequenced sample was peripheral blood. The receptors shown here come from a man aged 40-49 years who had recovered from COVID-19. CDR3s include the opening cysteine and the closing phenylalanine or tryptophan. A D gene is named only where the DNA matches it firmly. The size entry is marked missing in some rows and otherwise reads once, few, many or a size class.

D: -
V: TRBV5-6
size: -
J: TRBJ2-3
DNA: TGTGCCAGCAGCTTAGGGGCCAGGGGCACAGATACGCAGTATTTT
CDR3: CASSLGARGTDTQYF

D: TRBD2
V: TRBV7-2
size: -
J: TRBJ2-2
DNA: TGTGCCAGCAGCCAGCCCCAACTAGCGGGAGGCAGGGCCGGGGAGCTGTTTTTT
CDR3: CASSQPQLAGGRAGELFF

D: -
V: TRBV7-9
size: -
J: TRBJ2-7
DNA: TGTGCCAGCAGCGGGGGGACTCTAGGGTCCTACGAGCAGTACTTC
CDR3: CASSGGTLGSYEQYF

D: -
V: TRBV19
size: -
J: TRBJ1-1
DNA: TGTGCCAGTAGTATTACCTTACCCAAGGAGGCTTTCTTT
CDR3: CASSITLPKEAFF

D: -
V: TRBV27
size: -
J: TRBJ2-5
DNA: TGTGCCAGCAGTATCCGGGGAGCCGGGGAGACCCAGTACTTC
CDR3: CASSIRGAGETQYF

D: -
V: TRBV5-1
size: -
J: TRBJ2-1
DNA: TGCGCCAGCAGCTTGGGAGGGAGGCCCTACAATGAGCAGTTCTTC
CDR3: CASSLGGRPYNEQFF

D: TRBD1
V: TRBV7-7
size: -
J: TRBJ2-1
DNA: TGTGCCAGCAGCGCGGACAGGGGGGAGTCTCGGCACAATGAGCAGTTCTTC
CDR3: CASSADRGESRHNEQFF

D: -
V: TRBV12-3/TRBV12-4
size: -
J: TRBJ1-2
DNA: TGTGCCAGCAGCCAGATTACAGGCTATGGCTACACCTTC
CDR3: CASSQITGYGYTF

D: TRBD1
V: TRBV5-1
size: -
J: TRBJ2-1
DNA: TGCGCCAGCAGTCCCGGGACAGGGTCCAGTGGTGAGCAGTTCTTC
CDR3: CASSPGTGSSGEQFF

D: -
V: TRBV7-2
size: -
J: TRBJ1-5
DNA: TGTGCCAGCAGCTTAGCGCCGGTTCGACAGCCCCAGCATTTT
CDR3: CASSLAPVRQPQHF

D: TRBD1
V: TRBV9
size: -
J: TRBJ2-2
DNA: TGTGCCAGCAGCGCCCCGGACAGGGGGCACACCGGGGAGCTGTTTTTT
CDR3: CASSAPDRGHTGELFF

D: -
V: TRBV6-2/TRBV6-3
size: -
J: TRBJ1-6
DNA: TGTGCCAGCAGTACCACCCAGGGTTTTCTGCGTTCACCCCTCCACTTT
CDR3: CASSTTQGFLRSPLHF

D: TRBD1
V: TRBV10-3
size: -
J: TRBJ1-5
DNA: TGTGCCATCAGTGACGACAGGGAGGATCAGCCCCAGCATTTT
CDR3: CAISDDREDQPQHF

D: TRBD1
V: TRBV6-5
size: -
J: TRBJ1-5
DNA: TGTGCCAGCAGGCAGGGGGTTGGCCAGCCCCAGCATTTT
CDR3: CASRQGVGQPQHF

D: -
V: TRBV14
size: -
J: TRBJ1-5
DNA: TGTGCCAGCAGCCAAGGGGAGCAGGGGCGAATCATGAGCAATCAGCCCCAGCATTTT
CDR3: CASSQGEQGRIMSNQPQHF

D: TRBD2
V: TRBV9
size: -
J: TRBJ2-7
DNA: TGTGCCAGCAGCGTAGATCCAGCGGGAGGCGGTGAGCAGTACTTC
CDR3: CASSVDPAGGGEQYF

D: TRBD2
V: TRBV5-1
size: -
J: TRBJ2-1
DNA: TGCGCCAGCAGCTTCCTAATCATAACTAGCGGGAGTAACAATGAGCAGTTCTTC
CDR3: CASSFLIITSGSNNEQFF

D: TRBD1
V: TRBV7-2
size: -
J: TRBJ1-2
DNA: TGTGCCAGCAGCTTACAGGGACAGGGGAATGGCTACACCTTC
CDR3: CASSLQGQGNGYTF

D: -
V: TRBV4-2
size: -
J: TRBJ2-3
DNA: TGTGCCAGCAGCCAACTAGATATGGCAGATACGCAGTATTTT
CDR3: CASSQLDMADTQYF

D: -
V: TRBV3-1/TRBV3-2
size: -
J: TRBJ2-1
DNA: TGTGCCAGCAGCCAGTTTGAGGGGGCCTACAATGAGCAGTTCTTC
CDR3: CASSQFEGAYNEQFF

D: -
V: TRBV9
size: -
J: TRBJ2-5
DNA: TGTGCCAGCAGCGTAGCCGGGGGAGAGGGTCGAGAGACCCAGTACTTC
CDR3: CASSVAGGEGRETQYF

D: -
V: TRBV4-3
size: -
J: TRBJ2-3
DNA: TGCGCCAGCAGCCAAGGTAGTCTCGACACAGATACGCAGTATTTT
CDR3: CASSQGSLDTDTQYF

D: -
V: TRBV11-2
size: once
J: TRBJ2-6
DNA: TGTGCCAGCAGCTCGACGGGATTCTCTGGGGCCAACGTCCTGACTTTC
CDR3: CASSSTGFSGANVLTF

D: -
V: TRBV7-8
size: -
J: TRBJ2-5
DNA: TGTGCCAGCAGTTATAGGCGGGATGGGGGTCAAGAGACCCAGTACTTC
CDR3: CASSYRRDGGQETQYF

D: TRBD1
V: TRBV9
size: -
J: TRBJ2-7
DNA: TGTGCCAGCAGCGTTACGTGGGACAGGGGCTACGAGCAGTACTTC
CDR3: CASSVTWDRGYEQYF

D: TRBD2
V: TRBV5-4
size: -
J: TRBJ2-2
DNA: TGTGCCAGCAGCCAGGGACTAGCGGATCTCGGGGAGCTGTTTTTT
CDR3: CASSQGLADLGELFF

D: -
V: TRBV27
size: -
J: TRBJ2-5
DNA: TGTGCCAGCAGGGGGCAGGTTTTGGAGACCCAGTACTTC
CDR3: CASRGQVLETQYF

D: -
V: TRBV10-3
size: once
J: TRBJ2-1
DNA: TGTGCCATCTGGGGCCCAACGTACAATGAGCAGTTCTTC
CDR3: CAIWGPTYNEQFF

D: -
V: TRBV9
size: once
J: TRBJ1-1
DNA: TGTGCCAGCAGCGTAGAGAACAGGGCAAGTGAAGCTTTCTTT
CDR3: CASSVENRASEAFF

D: -
V: TRBV2
size: -
J: TRBJ2-7
DNA: TGTGCCAGCAGCCCCGCTCCAGGTCTGTACTTC
CDR3: CASSPAPGLYF

D: -
V: TRBV6-5
size: -
J: TRBJ1-4
DNA: TGTGCCAGCAGTCCCGGGATCTCTAATGAAAAACTGTTTTTT
CDR3: CASSPGISNEKLFF

D: -
V: TRBV5-8
size: -
J: TRBJ2-1
DNA: TGTGCCAGCAGCCGTGGCCGGGGGAATGAGCAGTTCTTC
CDR3: CASSRGRGNEQFF

D: TRBD2
V: TRBV7-3
size: -
J: TRBJ2-3
DNA: TGTGCCAGCGGCGCTTGGGCGGGGGGCACAGATACGCAGTATTTT
CDR3: CASGAWAGGTDTQYF

D: TRBD1
V: TRBV18
size: -
J: TRBJ1-6
DNA: TGTGCCAGCGGTCGGGACAGCTATAATTCACCCCTCCACTTT
CDR3: CASGRDSYNSPLHF